This T cell receptor (beta chain) is from a study of T cell clones after liver transplantation. The study's findings and limits: Circulating graft-donor-reactive CD4 TCRbeta sequences fell significantly post-transplant in most of the 8 subjects.

Profiling relied on immunoSEQ multiplex PCR, and the TCRdb table lists in-frame clones only, not all of them. The table has roughly 65,000 clones, more than 85% seen once; the top ten hold over 0.75%. Unstimulated PBMCs were sorted into CD3+CD4+ and CD3+CD8+ populations. Details on this clone: Its target is unknown.

This specimen consisted of CD4+ T cells from blood, obtained roughly 25 months after liver transplant. This clonotype was obtained from a human patient who received a liver transplant. Some T cells here may be from the graft donor.

CDR3 nucleotide sequence: TGCGCCAGCAGCCGGGGGACAGGGGAAGGCTACACCTTC. Translation: CASSRGTGEGYTF. The V gene is TRBV5-1, the J gene TRBJ1-2; 10 bases line up with TRBD1. Germline V gene lookup returns CDR1 SGHRS and CDR2 YFSETQ. V dropped 4 bases and J dropped 8; count of bases not matched to a gene: 5. The CDR3 is made up of 13 amino acids.